This T cell receptor (beta chain) came from a study of shared clonotypes between healthy human individuals. Details on this clone: As yet, its antigen is unknown.

Whole-study results and caveats: Only a few donors were included, so the genetic and exposure-history diversity represented was limited.

The CDR3 has 14 residues. The germline CDR1 and CDR2 sequences are MNHNY and SVGAGI (reference sequence). The germline V and J ends were trimmed by 6 bases and 2 bases, with 13 bases remaining between them. TCRdb keeps only in-frame clones here, not all; method: immunoSEQ multiplex PCR. Among 500,000 to 550,000 clones, approximately 95% were seen once, and the ten largest hold about 0.06%. This chain links TRBV6-6 with TRBJ1-1, with D possibly matching TRBD1 (6 bases). Sequencing was carried out using naive CD4+ T cells sorted from blood. Noted subset: CD45RA+ positively selected. The receptor was isolated from a woman in her thirties in good health. DNA for the CDR3: TGTGCCAGCAGACTCGGACAGAGCAACACTGAAGCTTTCTTT. Translating gives CASRLGQSNTEAFF.